The next 32 T cell receptor beta chains were all read from a single sample in a study of cytomegalovirus exposure and HLA in healthy donors. TCRdb's table, derived via immunoSEQ multiplex PCR, lists solely in-frame clones and lacks some. The table lists a few hundred thousand clones, roughly 87% of them singletons, with around 12% in the top ten. Sequenced input: PBMCs. These TCRs come from a man aged 18 to 35 in good health and CMV-seropositive.

The CDR3 region has the DNA TGTGCCAGCAGGGATAGGACTAGCGGGAGGGGAGATACGCAGTATTTT. Its translation is CASRDRTSGRGDTQYF. This chain links TRBV2 with TRBJ2-3, with 15 bases that match TRBD2. In germline, CDR1 is SNHLY, CDR2 FYNNEI. The CDR3 is made up of 16 amino acids. V dropped 6 bases and J dropped 5; count of bases not matched to a gene: 6.

V usage is TRBV4-1 and J usage is TRBJ1-5; D unclear. Germline V gene lookup returns CDR1 MGHRA and CDR2 YSYEKL. The V gene lost 0 bases and the J gene lost 7 bases, with 7 bases spanning the gap. This CDR3 is built from 13 residues. The CDR3 sequence: CASSQDPGQPQHF. CDR3 sequence (DNA): TGCGCCAGCAGCCAAGACCCGGGACAGCCCCAGCATTTT.

The V gene is TRBV6-5, the J gene TRBJ2-5; the match to TRBD1 covers 10 bases. The CDR3 covers 16 residues. The germline CDR1 and CDR2 sequences are MNHEY and SVGAGI. Trimming cost V 1 base and J 3 bases; bases outside gene matches: 5. The CDR3 region has the DNA TGTGCCAGCAGTTACTGGACCGGGACAGGGGAAGAGACCCAGTACTTC. As protein: CASSYWTGTGEETQYF.

The genes are TRBV30 and TRBJ2-1; D is perhaps TRBD2 (6 bases). V lost 7 bases, J lost 3 bases, and 16 bases lay in between. CDR1 is GTSNPN, CDR2 SVGIG, per germline (reference sequence). The length of the CDR3 is 14 residues. CDR3 region: CAYTGGANYNEQFF. CDR3 bases: TGTGCCTATACTGGAGGGGCTAACTACAATGAGCAGTTCTTC.

The genes are TRBV6-5 and TRBJ1-5; possible D gene TRBD1, 5 bases. The CDR3 is 15 amino acids. V was shortened by 5 bases and J by 0 bases, with 11 bases between the two germline ends. Per the germline V gene, CDR1 is MNHEY and CDR2 is SVGAGI. The DNA for the CDR3 is TGTGCCAGCAGTAAGGGGCAATATAGCAATCAGCCCCAGCATTTT. It specifies CASSKGQYSNQPQHF.

The V call is TRBV5-6, the J call TRBJ1-4; D uncertain. The V end was cut by 2 bases, the J end by 1 base, with 9 bases between. Germline lookup yields CDR1 SGHDT and CDR2 YYEEEE. The CDR3 contains 15 residues. CDR3 coding DNA: TGTGCCAGCAGCTTAGCAGGAGAAACTAATGAAAAACTGTTTTTT. This codes for CASSLAGETNEKLFF.

This clone was observed a few times. The rearrangement joins TRBV2 to TRBJ2-7, with D hard to call. The germline gives CDR1 SNHLY, CDR2 FYNNEI. CDR3 size: 11 residues. V dropped 5 bases and J dropped 2 bases, with 4 bases sitting between them. The CDR3 reads CASSTAYEQYF. The CDR3 DNA sequence: TGTGCCAGCAGTACAGCCTACGAGCAGTACTTC.

DNA of the CDR3: TGTGCCAGCAGCGTAGCTCTTGGGGTTGGAATCGGGGAGCTGTTTTTT. Amino acid sequence: CASSVALGVGIGELFF. The chain links TRBV9 to TRBJ2-2; no clear D gene. This CDR3 is built from 16 residues. The germline gives CDR1 SGDLS, CDR2 YYNGEE. V gave up 0 bases and J gave up 7 bases, with 16 bases separating them.

The V and J genes are TRBV7-2 and TRBJ2-1; 11 positions match TRBD2. This CDR3 is built from 15 residues. The V gene end was trimmed by 5 bases and the J gene end by 5 bases; junction bases not matched to a gene: 5. Germline V gene lookup returns CDR1 SGHTA and CDR2 FQGNSA. CDR3 coding DNA: TGTGCCAGCAGCCGTAGCGGGAGGGCCAACAATGAGCAGTTCTTC. Protein: CASSRSGRANNEQFF.

The V gene is TRBV14, the J gene TRBJ2-2; D remains unclear. The V gene's germline CDR1 is SGHDN and CDR2 FVKESK. This CDR3 is built from 16 residues. Trimming shortened V by 1 base and J by 0 bases, and 9 bases separated the two germline ends. DNA of the CDR3: TGTGCCAGCAGCCAAGGAACCGGACCGAACACCGGGGAGCTGTTTTTT. This translates into CASSQGTGPNTGELFF.

J is TRBJ2-4 and V is TRBV25-1; tentative D call: TRBD2 (6 bases). V was trimmed by 7 bases and J by 8 bases, leaving 15 bases between them. CDR3 length: 13 amino acids. Looked up from germline, CDR1 is MGHDK and CDR2 is SYGVNS. CDR3 amino acids: CASMVGSGDIQYF. CDR3 coding DNA: TGTGCCAGCATGGTCGGGAGCGGTGACATTCAGTACTTC.

The rearrangement joins TRBV18 to TRBJ2-2; 8 bases agree with TRBD1. The CDR3 totals 15 residues. V was clipped by 2 bases and J by 6 bases; unmatched bases: 5. CDR1 and CDR2 from the germline V gene are KGHSH and LQKENI. The CDR3 coding sequence is TGTGCCAGCTCACCAGGAAGACAGGGGTCCGGGGAGCTGTTTTTT. Its protein is CASSPGRQGSGELFF.

This chain joins TRBV6-5 and TRBJ1-2, with TRBD1 matching 7 bases. Germline CDR1 is MNHEY and CDR2 is SVGAGI. The CDR3 consists of 15 residues. V trimming: 2 bases; J trimming: 4 bases; junction bases outside the gene matches: 7. The CDR3 region has the DNA TGTGCCAGCAGTTACATGACAGGGAATCCCTATGGCTACACCTTC. Amino acid sequence: CASSYMTGNPYGYTF.

This clone came up many times. This sequence joins TRBV27 and TRBJ2-7; a possible D gene is TRBD2 (5 bases). Trimming cost V 0 bases and J 2 bases, with 11 bases left between them. CDR1 is MNHEY, CDR2 SMNVEV, per germline (reference sequence). The length of the CDR3 is 15 residues. DNA for the CDR3: TGTGCCAGCAGTTTATCGAGCGGCAGAACCTACGAGCAGTACTTC. Amino acid sequence: CASSLSSGRTYEQYF.

This chain joins TRBV4-1 and TRBJ2-3; 9 nucleotides align to TRBD1. V lost 2 bases to trimming and J lost 7 bases; unmatched junction nucleotides: 7. CDR3 size: 15 residues. The germline V gene encodes CDR1 MGHRA and CDR2 YSYEKL. The CDR3 nucleotides read TGCGCCAGCAGCCAAAGGACAGGGGAGGGAAATACGCAGTATTTT. Protein: CASSQRTGEGNTQYF.

The V gene is TRBV5-1, the J gene TRBJ2-1; weak D call: TRBD2 (6 bases). This CDR3 is built from 16 residues. Germline lookup yields CDR1 SGHRS and CDR2 YFSETQ. V lost 4 bases to trimming and J lost 0 bases, with 14 bases between them. The CDR3 DNA is TGCGCCAGCAGCCAGAATCCTAGCGACTCCTACAATGAGCAGTTCTTC. Protein: CASSQNPSDSYNEQFF.

The chain joins TRBV6-5 to TRBJ2-5; 8 bases agree with TRBD1. The J segment lost 6 bases and the V segment lost 0 bases, leaving 3 bases of the junction unmatched. The CDR3 has 14 amino acids. The germline V gene encodes CDR1 MNHEY and CDR2 SVGAGI. The DNA of the CDR3 is TGTGCCAGCAGTTACTCCCGGGACAGGCAGACCCAGTACTTC. It codes for CASSYSRDRQTQYF.

V and J are TRBV30 and TRBJ2-2; D gene unclear. V lost 0 bases to trimming and J lost 7 bases, with 3 bases between them. CDR3 size: 11 residues. The germline V gene encodes CDR1 GTSNPN and CDR2 SVGIG (reference sequence). CDR3 residues: CAWSVGGELFF. For the CDR3, the DNA is TGTGCCTGGAGTGTAGGCGGGGAGCTGTTTTTT.

In this sample, this clone turned up once. V and J are TRBV19 and TRBJ1-1; D is unclear. CDR3 length: 11 residues. The V and J ends lost 7 bases and 6 bases respectively, with 9 bases between them. Looked up from germline, CDR1 is LNHDA and CDR2 is SQIVND (reference sequence). CDR3 amino acids: CASKAGAEAFF. The CDR3 DNA sequence: TGTGCCAGTAAAGCGGGAGCTGAAGCTTTCTTT.

V and J are TRBV28 and TRBJ2-2; 7 positions match TRBD1. Germline lookup yields CDR1 MDHEN and CDR2 SYDVKM. The CDR3 extends over 13 amino acids. V dropped 6 bases and J dropped 8; count of bases not matched to a gene: 6. DNA of the CDR3: TGTGCCAGCAGCCGCACAGGGGCTGGGGAGCTGTTTTTT. The encoded protein is CASSRTGAGELFF.

This clone was recorded only once. J is TRBJ2-5 and V is TRBV11-2; the D is unclear. This CDR3 contains 11 residues. V was pared by 5 bases and J by 9 bases, with 10 bases between. Germline loops: CDR1 SGHAT, CDR2 FQNNGV. CDR3 sequence: CASSQSLAQYF. The CDR3 bases are TGTGCCAGCAGCCAGAGTTTGGCCCAGTACTTC.

The rearrangement joins TRBV6-5 to TRBJ1-5, with a tentative D call TRBD1 (5 bases). From germline, CDR1 is MNHEY and CDR2 SVGAGI. This CDR3 is built from 13 residues. Trimming took 4 bases from V and 6 from J, leaving 10 bases between them. In DNA, the CDR3 is TGTGCCAGCAGTTCCGGGGGGGGTCAGCCCCAGCATTTT. It encodes CASSSGGGQPQHF.

This chain uses TRBV9 with TRBJ1-2; unclear D gene. The CDR3 extends over 16 amino acids. V gave up 0 bases and J gave up 7 bases, with 19 bases separating them. From germline, CDR1 is SGDLS and CDR2 YYNGEE. CDR3 loop: CASSVASLVTSGGYTF. In DNA form, the CDR3 reads TGTGCCAGCAGCGTAGCCTCACTCGTCACGAGCGGTGGCTACACCTTC. Full variable domain (outside the CDR3, taken from reference TRBV9 and TRBJ1-2): DSGVTQTPKHLITATGQRVTLRCSPRSGDLSVYWYQQSLDQGLQFLIQYYNGEERAKGNILERFSAQQFPDLHSELNLSSLELGDSALYFCASSVASLVTSGGYTFGSGTRLTVV.

The chain joins TRBV7-9 to TRBJ2-5, with D unresolved. V gave up 1 base and J gave up 3 bases, with 12 bases separating them. This CDR3 has 15 amino acids. Per germline, CDR1 SEHNR and CDR2 FQNEAQ (reference sequence). The DNA of the CDR3 is TGTGCCAGCAGCTTAGGACCGCAGGATGAAGAGACCCAGTACTTC. Translated, it gives CASSLGPQDEETQYF.

In nucleotides, the CDR3 is TGTGCCACAAGACCCGGGACAGAGAACACCGGGGAGCTGTTTTTT. As protein: CATRPGTENTGELFF. V usage is TRBV27 and J usage is TRBJ2-2; 7 bases align to TRBD1. The trim removed 10 bases at V and 1 base at J, leaving 9 bases unmatched. Germline V gives CDR1 MNHEY, CDR2 SMNVEV (reference sequence). The CDR3 is made up of 15 amino acids.

The chain joins TRBV27 to TRBJ2-5; D possibly matches TRBD1 or TRBD2 (6 bases each). The CDR3 extends over 15 amino acids. V lost 5 bases to trimming and J lost 5 bases, with 18 bases between them. Germline V gene data show CDR1 as MNHEY and CDR2 as SMNVEV (reference sequence). The CDR3 DNA sequence: TGTGCCAGCAGTCCAAGCGGGTGGAGGGGGGAGACCCAGTACTTC. Translating it yields CASSPSGWRGETQYF.

The chain uses TRBV25-1 and TRBJ1-5, with 10 bases fitting TRBD1. There are 13 residues in the CDR3. V was pared by 4 bases and J by 7 bases, with 1 base of the junction left unmatched. From germline, CDR1 is MGHDK and CDR2 SYGVNS. This CDR3 is CASSGDRGQPQHF. The CDR3 nucleotides are TGTGCCAGCAGTGGGGACAGGGGACAGCCCCAGCATTTT. The full variable domain, with the rest looked up from reference TRBV25-1 and TRBJ1-5, is EADIYQTPRYLVIGTGKKITLECSQTMGHDKMYWYQQDPGMELHLIHYSYGVNSTEKGDLSSESTVSRIRTEHFPLTLESARPSHTSQYLCASSGDRGQPQHFGDGTRLSIL.

The chain's CDR3 is CASSLVAGTSNEQFF. The DNA of the CDR3 is TGCGCCAGCAGCTTGGTTGCGGGAACGAGCAATGAGCAGTTCTTC. The chain couples TRBV5-1 to TRBJ2-1; possible D gene TRBD2, 6 bases. Trimming cost V 0 bases and J 6 bases, with 13 bases left between them. The length of the CDR3 is 15 residues. CDR1 is SGHRS and CDR2 is YFSETQ in the germline V gene.

In its sample, this clone was seen a few times. The rearrangement links TRBV12-5 to TRBJ2-7; D gene ambiguous. V lost 6 bases to trimming and J lost 7 bases, with 10 bases between them. Germline V lookup: CDR1 LGHNT, CDR2 FRNRAP. The CDR3 totals 11 residues. CDR3 sequence: CASGLMGEQYF. Written as DNA, the CDR3 is TGTGCTAGTGGGTTAATGGGGGAGCAGTACTTC.

This sequence joins TRBV5-6 and TRBJ2-3, with unresolved D. There are 15 residues in the CDR3. Between the trimmed V and J ends, which lost 0 bases and 0 bases, there was a span of 8 bases. The germline V gene encodes CDR1 SGHDT and CDR2 YYEEEE. CDR3 sequence (DNA): TGTGCCAGCAGCTTGGGAGCCGGTAGCACAGATACGCAGTATTTT. Translating it yields CASSLGAGSTDTQYF. The variable domain in full, with the rest retrieved from reference TRBV5-6 and TRBJ2-3, is DAGVTQSPTHLIKTRGQQVTLRCSPKSGHDTVSWYQQALGQGPQFIFQYYEEEERQRGNFPDRFSGHQFPNYSSELNVNALLLGDSALYLCASSLGAGSTDTQYFGPGTRLTVL.

The chain links TRBV6-1 to TRBJ2-7; D might be TRBD2 (5 bases). CDR1 is MNHNS and CDR2 is SASEGT in the germline V gene. The CDR3 contains 14 residues. V was clipped by 3 bases and J by 0 bases, with 9 bases between them. CDR3 DNA sequence: TGTGCCAGCAGTGACCCGGGATTCTCCTACGAGCAGTACTTC. Its protein is CASSDPGFSYEQYF.

The chain employs TRBV11-2 and TRBJ1-2, with 8 nucleotides matching TRBD1. Germline V gene data show CDR1 as SGHAT and CDR2 as FQNNGV. Trimming cost V 5 bases and J 12 bases; bases outside gene matches: 11. CDR3 length: 13 residues. The CDR3 region is CASSPAQGAGDTF. The CDR3 region has the DNA TGTGCCAGCAGCCCCGCCCAGGGGGCCGGAGACACCTTC.